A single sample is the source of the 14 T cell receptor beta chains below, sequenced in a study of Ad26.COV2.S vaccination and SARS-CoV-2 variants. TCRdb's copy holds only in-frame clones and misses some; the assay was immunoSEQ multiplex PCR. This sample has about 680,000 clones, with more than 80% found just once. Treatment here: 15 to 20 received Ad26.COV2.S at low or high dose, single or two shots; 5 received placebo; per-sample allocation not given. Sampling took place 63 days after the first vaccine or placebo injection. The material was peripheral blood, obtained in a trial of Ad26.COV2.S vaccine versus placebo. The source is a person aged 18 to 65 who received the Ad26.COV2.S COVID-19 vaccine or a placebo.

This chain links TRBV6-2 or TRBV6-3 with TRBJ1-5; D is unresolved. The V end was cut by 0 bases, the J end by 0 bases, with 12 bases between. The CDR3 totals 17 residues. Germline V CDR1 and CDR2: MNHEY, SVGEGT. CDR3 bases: TGTGCCAGCAGTTACTCGATGTCCGGTAATAGCAATCAGCCCCAGCATTTT. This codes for CASSYSMSGNSNQPQHF.

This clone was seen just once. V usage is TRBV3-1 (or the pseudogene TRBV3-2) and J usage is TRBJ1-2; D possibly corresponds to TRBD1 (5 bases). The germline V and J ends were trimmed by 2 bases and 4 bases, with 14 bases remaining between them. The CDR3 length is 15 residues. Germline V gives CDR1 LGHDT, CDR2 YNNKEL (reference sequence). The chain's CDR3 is CASSQSPDGAYGYTF. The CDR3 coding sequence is TGTGCCAGCAGCCAATCGCCGGACGGGGCCTATGGCTACACCTTC.

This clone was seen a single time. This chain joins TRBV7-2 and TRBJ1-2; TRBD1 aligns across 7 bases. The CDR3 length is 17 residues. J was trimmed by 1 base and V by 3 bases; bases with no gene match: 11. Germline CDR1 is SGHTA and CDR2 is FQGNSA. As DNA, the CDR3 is TGTGCCAGCAGCTTTGGAAAGGCGCCAGGGGGTAACTATGGCTACACCTTC. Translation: CASSFGKAPGGNYGYTF.

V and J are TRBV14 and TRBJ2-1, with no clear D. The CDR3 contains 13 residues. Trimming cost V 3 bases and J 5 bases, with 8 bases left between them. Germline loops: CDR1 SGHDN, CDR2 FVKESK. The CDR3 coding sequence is TGTGCCAGCAGCCACCTTCGTAACAATGAGCAGTTCTTC. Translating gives CASSHLRNNEQFF.

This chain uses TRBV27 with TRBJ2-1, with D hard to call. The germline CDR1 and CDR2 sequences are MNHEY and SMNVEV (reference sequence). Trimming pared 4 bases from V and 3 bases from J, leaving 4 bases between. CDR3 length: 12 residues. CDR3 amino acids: CASSSYYNEQFF. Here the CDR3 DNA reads TGTGCCAGCAGTTCATACTACAATGAGCAGTTCTTC.

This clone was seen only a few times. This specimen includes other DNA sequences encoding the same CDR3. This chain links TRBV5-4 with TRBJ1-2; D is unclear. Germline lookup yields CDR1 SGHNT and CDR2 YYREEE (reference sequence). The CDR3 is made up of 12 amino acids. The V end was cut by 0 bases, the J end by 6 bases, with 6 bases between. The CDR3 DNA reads TGTGCCAGCAGCTTGGACAGAAATGGCTACACCTTC. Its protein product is CASSLDRNGYTF.

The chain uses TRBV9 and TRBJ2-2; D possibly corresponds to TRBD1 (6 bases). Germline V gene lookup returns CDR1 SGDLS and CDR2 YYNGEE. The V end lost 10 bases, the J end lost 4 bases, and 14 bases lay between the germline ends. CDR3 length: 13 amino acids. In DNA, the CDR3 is TGTGCCTCACGACAGGTCGGCACCGGGGAGCTGTTTTTT. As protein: CASRQVGTGELFF. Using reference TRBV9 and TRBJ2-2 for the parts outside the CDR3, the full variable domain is DSGVTQTPKHLITATGQRVTLRCSPRSGDLSVYWYQQSLDQGLQFLIQYYNGEERAKGNILERFSAQQFPDLHSELNLSSLELGDSALYFCASRQVGTGELFFGEGSRLTVL.

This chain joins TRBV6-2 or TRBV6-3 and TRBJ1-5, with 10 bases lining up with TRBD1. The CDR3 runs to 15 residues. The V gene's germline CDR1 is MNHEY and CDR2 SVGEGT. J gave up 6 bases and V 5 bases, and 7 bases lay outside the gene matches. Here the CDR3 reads CASSDGQGVGQPQHF. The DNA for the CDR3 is TGTGCCAGCAGTGACGGACAGGGGGTTGGTCAGCCCCAGCATTTT.

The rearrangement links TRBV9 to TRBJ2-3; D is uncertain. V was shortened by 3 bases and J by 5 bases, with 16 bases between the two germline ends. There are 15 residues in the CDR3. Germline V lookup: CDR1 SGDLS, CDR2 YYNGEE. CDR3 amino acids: CASSAGYGAVDTQYF. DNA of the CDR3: TGTGCCAGCAGCGCGGGTTATGGCGCCGTAGATACGCAGTATTTT.

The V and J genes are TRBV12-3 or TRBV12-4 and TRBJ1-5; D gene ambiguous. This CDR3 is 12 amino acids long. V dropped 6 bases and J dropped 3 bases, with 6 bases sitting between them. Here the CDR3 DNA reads TGTGCCAGCAGCCAAATCAATCAGCCCCAGCATTTT. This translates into CASSQINQPQHF.

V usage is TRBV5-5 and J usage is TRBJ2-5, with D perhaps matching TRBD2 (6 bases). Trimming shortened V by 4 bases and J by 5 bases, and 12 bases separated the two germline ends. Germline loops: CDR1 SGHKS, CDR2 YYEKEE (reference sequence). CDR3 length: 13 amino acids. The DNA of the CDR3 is TGTGCCAGCAGCCCCTTCGCGGGGGAGACCCAGTACTTC. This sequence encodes CASSPFAGETQYF. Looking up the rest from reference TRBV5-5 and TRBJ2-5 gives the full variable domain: DAGVTQSPTHLIKTRGQQVTLRCSPISGHKSVSWYQQVLGQGPQFIFQYYEKEERGRGNFPDRFSARQFPNYSSELNVNALLLGDSALYLCASSPFAGETQYFGPGTRLLVL.

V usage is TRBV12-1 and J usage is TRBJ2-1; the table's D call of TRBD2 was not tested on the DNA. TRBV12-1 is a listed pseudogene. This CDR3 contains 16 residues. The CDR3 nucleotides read TGTGCCAGCAGCTTTGTGGAGGGAGGAGGAGGACATGAGCAGTTCTTC. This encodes CASSFVEGGGGHEQFF.

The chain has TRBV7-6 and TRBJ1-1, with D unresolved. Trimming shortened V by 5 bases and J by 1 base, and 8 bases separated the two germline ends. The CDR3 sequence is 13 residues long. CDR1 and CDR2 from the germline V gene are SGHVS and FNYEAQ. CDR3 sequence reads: CASSQTGNTEAFF. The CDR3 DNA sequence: TGTGCCAGCAGCCAAACTGGGAACACTGAAGCTTTCTTT.

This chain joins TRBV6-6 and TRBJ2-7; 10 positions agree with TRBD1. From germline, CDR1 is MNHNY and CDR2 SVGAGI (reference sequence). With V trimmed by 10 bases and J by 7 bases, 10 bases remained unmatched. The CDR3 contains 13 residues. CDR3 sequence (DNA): TGTGCCACCAACCGGGACAGGGGTGGGGAGCAGTACTTC. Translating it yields CATNRDRGGEQYF.